This entry lists 21 T cell receptor beta chains sequenced from one sample in a study of control samples from healthy donors and cancer patients. The method was immunoSEQ multiplex PCR; TCRdb's version includes in-frame clones alone and lacks a portion of them. The data contain about 160,000 clones, roughly 89% of them singletons. The sample comprised blood. The receptors were gathered from a man under 40 in good health.

This clone was seen more than once but under ten times. This CDR3 is also generated by other DNA sequences in the sample. The V call is TRBV3-1 (or the pseudogene TRBV3-2), the J call TRBJ2-3; D gene unclear. V was trimmed by 3 bases and J by 9 bases, leaving 7 bases between them. From germline, CDR1 is LGHDT and CDR2 YNNKEL (reference sequence). CDR3 size: 11 residues. The CDR3 DNA reads TGTGCCAGCAGCCAGGGGAACACGCAGTATTTT. This sequence encodes CASSQGNTQYF.

This chain connects TRBV7-9 to TRBJ2-7, with D possibly matching TRBD1 (6 bases). Trimming shortened V by 5 bases and J by 6 bases, and 20 bases separated the two germline ends. Germline loops: CDR1 SEHNR, CDR2 FQNEAQ (reference sequence). This CDR3 is 15 amino acids long. The CDR3 loop is CASSPPRTVQGEQYF. In DNA, the CDR3 is TGTGCCAGCAGCCCTCCGAGGACAGTACAGGGCGAGCAGTACTTC.

This clone was seen more than once but under ten times. The gene calls are TRBV28 and TRBJ1-5; D possibly corresponds to TRBD1 (5 bases). There are 15 residues in the CDR3. Germline V CDR1 and CDR2: MDHEN, SYDVKM. V dropped 4 bases and J dropped 3 bases, with 13 bases sitting between them. This chain's CDR3 is CASSSTGSFNQPQHF. CDR3 DNA sequence: TGTGCCAGCAGTTCCACAGGATCCTTCAATCAGCCCCAGCATTTT.

The chain employs TRBV19 and TRBJ1-1; D is unclear. This CDR3 contains 15 residues. Germline V gene lookup returns CDR1 LNHDA and CDR2 SQIVND (reference sequence). The germline V and J ends were trimmed by 8 bases and 1 base, with 17 bases remaining between them. The CDR3 loop is CASPPPAGGNTEAFF. The CDR3 DNA sequence: TGTGCCAGTCCCCCCCCCGCCGGCGGGAACACTGAAGCTTTCTTT.

V gene TRBV14 combines with J gene TRBJ2-7; perhaps D is TRBD1 or TRBD2 (5 bases each). This CDR3 spans 15 amino acids. V lost 5 bases, J lost 2 bases, and 16 bases lay in between. Germline V CDR1 and CDR2: SGHDN, FVKESK. The CDR3 region is CASSSRWDRPYEQYF. CDR3 coding DNA: TGTGCCAGCAGCTCCCGTTGGGACCGACCCTACGAGCAGTACTTC.

The J gene is TRBJ2-7, the V gene TRBV28; D gene ambiguous. The V and J ends lost 5 bases and 3 bases respectively, with 11 bases between them. This CDR3 has 13 residues. The germline V gene encodes CDR1 MDHEN and CDR2 SYDVKM. CDR3 amino acids: CASSGRPGYEQYF. The CDR3 region has the DNA TGTGCCAGCAGTGGGCGTCCCGGCTACGAGCAGTACTTC.

There are a few counts of this clone. DNA of the CDR3: TGCGCCAGCAGCCAAGCGTCGGGTGATGAAAAACTGTTTTTT. It specifies CASSQASGDEKLFF. The chain couples TRBV4-1 to TRBJ1-4, with D hard to call. Trimming took 1 base from V and 6 from J, leaving 9 bases between them. Germline V gives CDR1 MGHRA, CDR2 YSYEKL. This CDR3 spans 14 amino acids.

This clone was found once. The chain recombines TRBV11-2 with TRBJ1-3; TRBD1 matches at 8 bases. V was clipped by 5 bases and J by 2 bases; unmatched bases: 5. Germline V gives CDR1 SGHAT, CDR2 FQNNGV. The CDR3 has 15 residues. The CDR3, as DNA: TGTGCCAGCAGCAGATCGGGACAGGCTGGAAACACCATATATTTT. Its translation is CASSRSGQAGNTIYF.

As DNA, the CDR3 is TGTGCCAGTAGTGTTGGGCTGCACAATGAGCAGTTCTTC. Residues: CASSVGLHNEQFF. The chain joins TRBV19 to TRBJ2-1; D not resolved. V dropped 5 bases and J dropped 5 bases, with 10 bases sitting between them. The CDR3 loop spans 13 amino acids. Germline CDR1 reads LNHDA; CDR2 reads SQIVND (reference sequence).

The V gene is TRBV5-4, the J gene TRBJ2-1; D remains unclear. The CDR3 totals 14 residues. The germline V gene has CDR1 SGHNT and CDR2 YYREEE (reference sequence). The ends were cut back, 6 bases at V and 5 bases at J, with 15 bases in the middle. In DNA, the CDR3 is TGTGCCAGCAACCACCACAACCAGGACAATGAGCAGTTCTTC. This codes for CASNHHNQDNEQFF.

The chain recombines TRBV5-6 with TRBJ2-1, with 9 positions matching TRBD1. After removal of 2 bases from V and 13 bases from J, the junction contained 4 bases not matched to a gene. CDR1 and CDR2 from the germline V gene are SGHDT and YYEEEE. This CDR3 is 12 amino acids long. CDR3 bases: TGTGCCAGCAGCTTAACAGGGGGCGCACAGTTCTTC. It specifies CASSLTGGAQFF.

The chain recombines TRBV12-3 or TRBV12-4 with TRBJ1-1, with D perhaps matching TRBD1 (6 bases). The ends were cut back, 5 bases at V and 9 bases at J, with 10 bases in the middle. CDR3 length: 11 amino acids. The CDR3 loop is CASSRTDQAFF. For the CDR3, the DNA is TGTGCCAGCAGTAGGACAGACCAAGCTTTCTTT.

The CDR3 nucleotides are TGTGCCAGCAGGGCCGGAGGAAACACCATATATTTT. It specifies CASRAGGNTIYF. The chain carries TRBV3-1 (or the pseudogene TRBV3-2) and TRBJ1-3; D remains unclear. The CDR3 extends over 12 amino acids. CDR1 and CDR2 from the germline V gene are LGHDT and YNNKEL (reference sequence). Deletions cut 6 bases from V and 4 bases from J, with 7 bases between.

The rearrangement links TRBV24-1 to TRBJ2-1; the D gene is possibly TRBD1 (6 bases). CDR3 length equals 14 residues. Per the germline V gene, CDR1 is KGHDR and CDR2 is SFDVKD. Deletions cut 4 bases from V and 10 bases from J, with 16 bases between. CDR3 DNA sequence: TGTGCCACCAGTGACCAAACAGGGTACCGCGAGCAGTTCTTC. Amino acid sequence: CATSDQTGYREQFF.

The chain is built from TRBV4-1 and TRBJ1-2; D is undetermined. This CDR3 is built from 13 residues. Germline assignment: CDR1 MGHRA and CDR2 YSYEKL. V was clipped by 2 bases and J by 3 bases, with 7 bases between them. CDR3 sequence reads: CASSQFKDYGYTF. The CDR3 region has the DNA TGCGCCAGCAGCCAATTTAAAGACTATGGCTACACCTTC.

J is TRBJ2-6 and V is TRBV13; 13 bases align to TRBD2. The junction had 4 bases not matched to a gene; V was cut back by 5 bases and J by 0 bases. The germline V gene has CDR1 PRHDT and CDR2 FYEKMQ (reference sequence). The CDR3 totals 18 residues. The DNA for the CDR3 is TGTGCCAGCAGCCAGGGACTAGCGGGATTCTCTGGGGCCAACGTCCTGACTTTC. The encoded protein is CASSQGLAGFSGANVLTF.

The chain uses TRBV3-1 (or the pseudogene TRBV3-2) and TRBJ2-1, with D possibly being TRBD2 (5 bases). The V gene lost 3 bases and the J gene lost 9 bases, with 12 bases spanning the gap. The CDR3 length is 13 residues. Looked up from germline, CDR1 is LGHDT and CDR2 is YNNKEL (reference sequence). This CDR3 reads CASSHGGLSEQFF. CDR3 nucleotides: TGTGCCAGCAGCCATGGAGGCCTCAGTGAGCAGTTCTTC.

The count of this clone is one. The rearrangement joins TRBV6-2 or TRBV6-3 to TRBJ1-6, with unresolved D. V lost 4 bases and J lost 10, with 11 bases in between. This CDR3 is 13 amino acids long. Germline V lookup: CDR1 MNHEY, CDR2 SVGEGT. CDR3 sequence reads: CASSSFPGSPLHF. The CDR3 region has the DNA TGTGCCAGCAGTTCCTTTCCCGGATCACCCCTCCACTTT.

The CDR3 nucleotides read TGTGCCAGCAGTCCGAACACCGGGGAGCTGTTTTTT. It yields the protein CASSPNTGELFF. This rearrangement joins TRBV7-9 to TRBJ2-2; D remains ambiguous. Germline V CDR1 and CDR2: SEHNR, FQNEAQ (reference sequence). The CDR3 sequence is 12 residues long. The ends were cut back, 6 bases at V and 0 bases at J, with 2 bases in the middle.

The V call is TRBV5-1, the J call TRBJ1-6; no definite D call. Germline lookup yields CDR1 SGHRS and CDR2 YFSETQ. V dropped 0 bases and J dropped 5 bases, with 12 bases sitting between them. CDR3 length equals 16 residues. CDR3 region: CASSLGSGFDNSPLHF. The CDR3 DNA reads as TGCGCCAGCAGCTTGGGTTCTGGATTCGATAATTCACCCCTCCACTTT.

This clone was found a few times. The chain couples TRBV19 to TRBJ2-3, with no clear D. The CDR3 runs to 13 residues. In germline, CDR1 is LNHDA, CDR2 SQIVND (reference sequence). Trimming cost V 5 bases and J 0 bases, with 6 bases left between them. This chain's CDR3 is CASSAKSTDTQYF. The DNA for the CDR3 is TGTGCCAGTAGTGCCAAGAGCACAGATACGCAGTATTTT. The variable domain in full, completed from reference TRBV19 and TRBJ2-3, reads DGGITQSPKYLFRKEGQNVTLSCEQNLNHDAMYWYRQDPGQGLRLIYYSQIVNDFQKGDIAEGYSVSREKKESFPLTVTSAQKNPTAFYLCASSAKSTDTQYFGPGTRLTVL.